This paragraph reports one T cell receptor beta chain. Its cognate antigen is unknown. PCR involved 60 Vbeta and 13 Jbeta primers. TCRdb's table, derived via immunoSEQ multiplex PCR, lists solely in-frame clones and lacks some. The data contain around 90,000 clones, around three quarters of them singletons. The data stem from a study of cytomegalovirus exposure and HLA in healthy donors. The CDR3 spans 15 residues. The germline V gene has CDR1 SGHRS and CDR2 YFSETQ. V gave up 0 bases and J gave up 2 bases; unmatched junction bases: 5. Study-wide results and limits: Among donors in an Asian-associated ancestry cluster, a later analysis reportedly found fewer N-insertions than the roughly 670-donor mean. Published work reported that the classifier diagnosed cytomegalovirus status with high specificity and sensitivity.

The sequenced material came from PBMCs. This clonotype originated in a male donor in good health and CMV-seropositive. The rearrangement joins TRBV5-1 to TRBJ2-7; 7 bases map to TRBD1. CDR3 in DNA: TGCGCCAGCAGCTTGGAGCCGACAGGGACCTACGAGCAGTACTTC. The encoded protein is CASSLEPTGTYEQYF.